The clone carrying this T cell receptor beta chain was detected ten times or more. The target antigen is unknown. This record comes from a study of regulatory T cells in long-lasting Graves disease. Study results and limitations: Repertoires from persistent disease leaned toward TRBV28, TRBJ1-2 and TRBJ2-5.

Germline V gives CDR1 DFQATT, CDR2 SNEGSKA (reference sequence). V dropped 6 bases and J dropped 3 bases, with 11 bases sitting between them. The CDR3 runs 13 residues. For TCR beta, libraries came from iRepertoire HTBI primers and Arm-PCR of CDR3 regions. TCRdb reanalysed the multiplex PCR reads using MiXCR and keeps one entry per CDR3 protein. Among about 220,000 distinct CDR3 sequences, roughly 18% were seen once, and the ten largest hold about 12%. The time point was: newly diagnosed GD, antithyroid drugs for less than 3 months. Making the TCR library involved RNA that had been extracted from PBMCs. These records were also assigned to another study, of T cells in Graves' hyperthyroidism and ophthalmopathy. That publication notes: Hyperthyroidism of Graves' type that showed no ophthalmopathy progression within 18 months was stable.

The source material was peripheral blood mononuclear cells (PBMCs), sampled at new diagnosis, from a patient treated with antithyroid drugs. The gene calls are TRBV20-1 and TRBJ2-2, with unresolved D. The receptor comes from a woman under 40 with Graves disease. CDR3 sequence (DNA): TGCAGTGCCTTAAGTACGGACACCGGGGAGCTGTTTTTT. Residues: CSALSTDTGELFF.